One and the same sample provided the 21 T cell receptor beta chains below, sequenced in a study of T cell changes during pregnancy in multiple sclerosis. Assay: immunoSEQ multiplex PCR; the TCRdb copy retains only in-frame clones and omits some. Here the sample spans 70,000 to 90,000 clones, 85% to 95% being singletons. The sample here was peripheral blood, taken in the second trimester of pregnancy. Source of these receptors: a female donor in good health, enrolled as a control in a pregnancy study.

This chain uses TRBV27 with TRBJ2-3; 9 positions match TRBD2. V gave up 6 bases and J gave up 0 bases; unmatched junction bases: 10. Germline V gene sequence: CDR1 MNHEY, CDR2 SMNVEV (reference sequence). CDR3 length: 17 amino acids. Written as DNA, the CDR3 is TGTGCCAGCAGCCAATCTCGCGGGGGGGGAAGCACAGATACGCAGTATTTT. It encodes CASSQSRGGGSTDTQYF.

The J gene is TRBJ2-3, the V gene TRBV9; 8 positions match TRBD2. The CDR3 sequence is 17 residues long. Germline CDR1 is SGDLS and CDR2 is YYNGEE. V shed 3 bases and J 0 bases; nucleotides not matched to a gene: 9. In DNA, the CDR3 is TGTGCCAGCAGCGCGGGAAGACTAGCGACAAGCACAGATACGCAGTATTTT. Residues: CASSAGRLATSTDTQYF.

The chain joins TRBV30 to TRBJ2-1; D remains ambiguous. Trimming pared 2 bases from V and 5 bases from J, leaving 13 bases between. The CDR3 extends over 14 amino acids. Germline V lookup: CDR1 GTSNPN, CDR2 SVGIG (reference sequence). The CDR3 sequence: CAWSYSVKNNEQFF. The CDR3 region has the DNA TGTGCCTGGAGTTACAGTGTTAAGAACAATGAGCAGTTCTTC.

V usage is TRBV5-4 and J usage is TRBJ1-3; tentative D call: TRBD1 (5 bases). Germline-derived CDR1 and CDR2 are SGHNT and YYREEE (reference sequence). This CDR3 spans 16 amino acids. The germline V and J ends were trimmed by 4 bases and 0 bases, with 14 bases remaining between them. The CDR3 protein is CASSPNSGHSGNTIYF. CDR3 coding DNA: TGTGCCAGCAGCCCAAACTCAGGACACTCTGGAAACACCATATATTTT.

The genes are TRBV28 and TRBJ2-5, with 9 positions matching TRBD1. In germline, CDR1 is MDHEN, CDR2 SYDVKM. V was pared by 2 bases and J by 4 bases, with 11 bases of the junction left unmatched. This CDR3 is 17 amino acids long. CDR3 region: CASSLGTFRTGVETQYF. As DNA, the CDR3 is TGTGCCAGCAGTTTAGGGACTTTCCGGACAGGGGTAGAGACCCAGTACTTC.

The count of this clone is one. This sequence joins TRBV25-1 and TRBJ2-1; TRBD2 matches 13 bases. CDR3 length: 18 residues. The V gene end was trimmed by 1 base and the J gene end by 7 bases; junction bases not matched to a gene: 10. Germline CDR1 MGHDK, CDR2 SYGVNS. The CDR3 loop reads CASSESTSGGLSGNEQFF. CDR3 in DNA: TGTGCCAGCAGTGAATCGACTAGCGGGGGGCTCTCGGGGAATGAGCAGTTCTTC. The full variable domain, completed using reference TRBV25-1 and TRBJ2-1, is EADIYQTPRYLVIGTGKKITLECSQTMGHDKMYWYQQDPGMELHLIHYSYGVNSTEKGDLSSESTVSRIRTEHFPLTLESARPSHTSQYLCASSESTSGGLSGNEQFFGPGTRLTVL.

The J gene is TRBJ2-2, the V gene TRBV9; TRBD1 aligns across 7 bases. V was clipped by 5 bases and J by 4 bases; unmatched bases: 11. The CDR3 runs 16 residues. Germline CDR1 reads SGDLS; CDR2 reads YYNGEE. The CDR3 DNA reads TGTGCCAGCAGTGGAGAGGGGGCTCGGCCCACCGGGGAGCTGTTTTTT. It encodes CASSGEGARPTGELFF.

The J gene is TRBJ1-5, the V gene TRBV30; the match to TRBD1 covers 9 bases. This CDR3 has 14 amino acids. The V and J ends lost 1 base and 2 bases, in that order; junction bases with no gene match: 0. Germline V CDR1 and CDR2: GTSNPN, SVGIG (reference sequence). CDR3 coding DNA: TGTGCCTGGAGTGGGACAGGGGGCAATCAGCCCCAGCATTTT. This codes for CAWSGTGGNQPQHF.

The chain uses TRBV30 and TRBJ2-3; 7 bases agree with TRBD2. Germline V gene sequence: CDR1 GTSNPN, CDR2 SVGIG (reference sequence). The CDR3 is 16 amino acids. V lost 0 bases and J lost 2; bases outside the gene matches: 8. CDR3 amino acids: CAWSVLLSGDTDTQYF. CDR3 sequence (DNA): TGTGCCTGGAGTGTACTTCTCAGCGGGGACACAGATACGCAGTATTTT.

This chain links TRBV5-1 with TRBJ1-1, with D uncertain. Germline CDR1 is SGHRS and CDR2 is YFSETQ. V was cut by 0 bases and J by 4 bases, with 7 bases left in between. The CDR3 runs to 13 residues. Written as DNA, the CDR3 is TGCGCCAGCAGCTTGGGAGAGGCCACTGAAGCTTTCTTT. Protein: CASSLGEATEAFF. The full variable domain, with the rest looked up from reference TRBV5-1 and TRBJ1-1, is KAGVTQTPRYLIKTRGQQVTLSCSPISGHRSVSWYQQTPGQGLQFLFEYFSETQRNKGNFPGRFSGRQFSNSRSEMNVSTLELGDSALYLCASSLGEATEAFFGQGTRLTVV.

The chain uses TRBV30 and TRBJ2-1; the D is unclear. The CDR3 is 13 amino acids. Germline-derived CDR1 and CDR2 are GTSNPN and SVGIG (reference sequence). The V end was cut by 0 bases, the J end by 3 bases, with 6 bases between. CDR3: CAWSVAVYNEQFF. CDR3 bases: TGTGCCTGGAGTGTGGCGGTCTACAATGAGCAGTTCTTC.

The chain links TRBV9 to TRBJ2-3; 9 nucleotides agree with TRBD2. The germline V gene has CDR1 SGDLS and CDR2 YYNGEE. V lost 7 bases and J lost 0; bases outside the gene matches: 9. The CDR3 is made up of 16 amino acids. The CDR3: CASEAGGSTSTDTQYF. Here the CDR3 DNA reads TGTGCCAGCGAGGCGGGAGGGAGTACTAGCACAGATACGCAGTATTTT.

The V call is TRBV6-1, the J call TRBJ2-7; maybe TRBD2 (5 bases). The CDR3 runs 15 residues. CDR1 and CDR2 (germline): MNHNS, SASEGT. Between the trimmed V and J ends, which lost 7 bases and 5 bases, there was a span of 21 bases. The CDR3 sequence is CASILSPRGSHEQYF. In nucleotides, the CDR3 is TGTGCCAGCATCCTATCTCCTCGAGGGTCCCACGAGCAGTACTTC.

The chain is built from TRBV19 and TRBJ1-1, with a tentative D call TRBD1 (6 bases). The CDR3 covers 13 residues. V was pared by 9 bases and J by 0 bases, with 11 bases between. Germline V lookup: CDR1 LNHDA, CDR2 SQIVND (reference sequence). The CDR3 protein is CASRGSMNTEAFF. The CDR3 region has the DNA TGTGCCAGCAGGGGAAGTATGAACACTGAAGCTTTCTTT.

This sequence joins TRBV6-5 and TRBJ1-2; no clear D. This CDR3 has 15 amino acids. Trimming stripped 2 bases from V and 8 bases from J, with 18 bases between. Germline CDR1 reads MNHEY; CDR2 reads SVGAGI. The DNA for the CDR3 is TGTGCCAGCAGTTACGCGGCTTCCTCGGGGTTCGGCTACACCTTC. This sequence encodes CASSYAASSGFGYTF.

This chain connects TRBV5-6 to TRBJ2-5; TRBD1 agrees at 9 bases. The CDR3 extends over 15 amino acids. Trimming took 0 bases from V and 4 from J; bases not matched to a gene: 4. Germline V CDR1 and CDR2: SGHDT, YYEEEE. This CDR3 is CASSLVDRGRETQYF. DNA for the CDR3: TGTGCCAGCAGCTTGGTGGACAGGGGTAGAGAGACCCAGTACTTC.

The chain uses TRBV6-6 and TRBJ1-2, with 9 bases that match TRBD1. Germline loops: CDR1 MNHNY, CDR2 SVGAGI (reference sequence). V lost 0 bases and J lost 7; bases outside the gene matches: 3. CDR3 size: 14 residues. The CDR3 is CASSYSGDRVGYTF. The DNA for the CDR3 is TGTGCCAGCAGTTACTCGGGGGACAGGGTTGGCTACACCTTC.

This clone was detected once. The chain combines TRBV7-9 with TRBJ2-7; the D gene is possibly TRBD2 (6 bases). The V and J ends lost 5 bases and 4 bases respectively, with 18 bases between them. The CDR3 contains 15 residues. Germline V gene data show CDR1 as SEHNR and CDR2 as FQNEAQ (reference sequence). CDR3 residues: CASSPPGDPQYEQYF. The CDR3 DNA reads as TGTGCCAGCAGCCCTCCGGGGGACCCACAGTACGAGCAGTACTTC.

The chain is built from TRBV15 and TRBJ2-1, with 7 bases identical to TRBD1. The CDR3 contains 16 residues. Germline values: CDR1 LNHNV, CDR2 YYDKDF (reference sequence). V shed 2 bases, J shed 1 base, and the junction held 5 bases outside the gene matches. CDR3 nucleotides: TGTGCCACCAGCAGACCAGACAGGGCTTCCTACAATGAGCAGTTCTTC. It yields the protein CATSRPDRASYNEQFF. Full variable domain (missing parts from reference TRBV15 and TRBJ2-1): DAMVIQNPRYQVTQFGKPVTLSCSQTLNHNVMYWYQQKSSQAPKLLFHYYDKDFNNEADTPDNFQSRRPNTSFCFLDIRSPGLGDTAMYLCATSRPDRASYNEQFFGPGTRLTVL.

This rearrangement joins TRBV6-1 to TRBJ1-2; D is possibly TRBD1 (6 bases). The germline V gene encodes CDR1 MNHNS and CDR2 SASEGT. Trimming removed 4 bases at V and 8 bases at J, with 11 bases between. The CDR3 covers 12 residues. CDR3 sequence reads: CASSVAGAGYTF. The CDR3 nucleotides are TGTGCCAGCAGTGTCGCGGGGGCGGGCTACACCTTC.

The chain combines TRBV7-2 with TRBJ1-5, with D unresolved. CDR1 SGHTA and CDR2 FQGNSA come from the germline V gene. Between the trimmed V and J ends, which lost 5 bases and 6 bases, there was a span of 14 bases. The CDR3 covers 14 residues. The chain's CDR3 is CASSLPGMGQPQHF. The CDR3 coding sequence is TGTGCCAGCAGCCTTCCGGGGATGGGTCAGCCCCAGCATTTT.